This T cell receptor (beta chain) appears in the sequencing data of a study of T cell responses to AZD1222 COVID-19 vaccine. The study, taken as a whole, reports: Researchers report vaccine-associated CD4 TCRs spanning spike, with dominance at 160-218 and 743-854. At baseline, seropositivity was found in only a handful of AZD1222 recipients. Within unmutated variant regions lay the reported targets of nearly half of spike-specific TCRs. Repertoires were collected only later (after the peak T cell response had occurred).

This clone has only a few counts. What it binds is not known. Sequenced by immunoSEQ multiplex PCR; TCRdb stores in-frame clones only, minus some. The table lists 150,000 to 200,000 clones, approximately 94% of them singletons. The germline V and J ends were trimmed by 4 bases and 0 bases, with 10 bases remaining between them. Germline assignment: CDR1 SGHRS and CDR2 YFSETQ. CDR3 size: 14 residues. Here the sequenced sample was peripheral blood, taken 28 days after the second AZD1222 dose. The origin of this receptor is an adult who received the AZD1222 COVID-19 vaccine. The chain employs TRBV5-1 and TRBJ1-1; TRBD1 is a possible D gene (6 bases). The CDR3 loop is CASSPDSLNTEAFF. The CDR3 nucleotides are TGCGCCAGCAGCCCGGACAGTTTGAACACTGAAGCTTTCTTT.